The sequence of this T cell receptor beta chain was determined in a study of T cell responses to AZD1222 COVID-19 vaccine. Study summary: Recipients boosted at about 4 weeks or about 12 weeks are pooled. General study findings and limits: The number of AZD1222 recipients seropositive at baseline was only five to seven. Two doses of AZD1222 preceded a rise in Spike-specific TCR breadth and depth. No day 14 peak samples; only post-peak repertoires were characterized.

Clones were sequenced by immunoSEQ multiplex PCR, and TCRdb holds only the in-frame ones, with some missing. The sample consists of more than 150,000 clones, 85% to 90% of them appearing once. The CDR3 covers 15 residues. In germline, CDR1 is MNHEY, CDR2 SVGAGI. After removal of 6 bases from V and 7 bases from J, the junction contained 9 bases not matched to a gene. Concerning this clone: As yet, its antigen is unknown.

The J gene is TRBJ2-2, the V gene TRBV6-5; 9 bases fit TRBD1. The source is an adult in good health. Here the sequenced sample was peripheral blood, taken on day 0 of AZD1222 vaccination. This CDR3 reads CASSNQQGAGGELFF. The CDR3 nucleotides are TGTGCCAGCAGCAACCAACAGGGGGCCGGCGGGGAGCTGTTTTTT.